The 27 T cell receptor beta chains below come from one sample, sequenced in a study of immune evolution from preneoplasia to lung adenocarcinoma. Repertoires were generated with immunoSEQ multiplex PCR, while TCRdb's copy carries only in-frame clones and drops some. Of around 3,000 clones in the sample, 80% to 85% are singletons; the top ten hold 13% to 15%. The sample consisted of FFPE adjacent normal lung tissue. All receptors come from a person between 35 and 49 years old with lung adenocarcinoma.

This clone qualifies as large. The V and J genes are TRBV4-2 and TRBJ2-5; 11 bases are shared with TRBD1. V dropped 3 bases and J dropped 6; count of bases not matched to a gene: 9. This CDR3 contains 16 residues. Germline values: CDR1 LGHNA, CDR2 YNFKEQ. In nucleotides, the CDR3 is TGTGCCAGCAGCCAGAGTTGGACAGGGGGCGAAAAGACCCAGTACTTC. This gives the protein CASSQSWTGGEKTQYF.

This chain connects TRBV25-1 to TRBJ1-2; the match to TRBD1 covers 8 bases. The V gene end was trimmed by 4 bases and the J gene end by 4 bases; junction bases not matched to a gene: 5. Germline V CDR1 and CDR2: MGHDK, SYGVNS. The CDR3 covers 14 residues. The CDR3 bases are TGTGCCAGCAGTGGAGGACAGGGCCTCTATGGCTACACCTTC. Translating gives CASSGGQGLYGYTF.

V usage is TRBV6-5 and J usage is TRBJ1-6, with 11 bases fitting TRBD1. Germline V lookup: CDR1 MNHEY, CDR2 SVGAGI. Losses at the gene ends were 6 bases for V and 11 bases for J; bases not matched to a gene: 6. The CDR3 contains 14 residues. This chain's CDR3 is CASSSRDRGTPLHF. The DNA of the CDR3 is TGTGCCAGCAGCAGCCGGGACAGGGGGACACCCCTCCACTTT.

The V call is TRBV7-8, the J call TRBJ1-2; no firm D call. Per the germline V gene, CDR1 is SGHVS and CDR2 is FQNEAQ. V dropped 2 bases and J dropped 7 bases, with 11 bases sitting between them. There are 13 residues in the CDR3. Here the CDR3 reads CASSLMQSRGYTF. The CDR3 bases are TGTGCCAGCAGCTTAATGCAGTCTCGTGGCTACACCTTC.

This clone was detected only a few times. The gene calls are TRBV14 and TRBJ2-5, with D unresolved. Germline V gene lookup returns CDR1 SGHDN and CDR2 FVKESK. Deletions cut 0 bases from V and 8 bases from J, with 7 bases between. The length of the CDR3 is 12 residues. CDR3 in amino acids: CASSQDRATQYF. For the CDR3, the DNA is TGTGCCAGCAGCCAAGATCGGGCAACCCAGTACTTC.

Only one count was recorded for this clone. The DNA of the CDR3 is TGTGCCTGGAGTGGGGTACAGGGGGCAAGCCGGCAGCCCCAGCATTTT. It encodes CAWSGVQGASRQPQHF. The chain has TRBV30 and TRBJ1-5; 9 bases match TRBD1. The J segment lost 7 bases and the V segment lost 1 base, leaving 11 bases of the junction unmatched. Per germline, CDR1 GTSNPN and CDR2 SVGIG (reference sequence). The CDR3 contains 16 residues.

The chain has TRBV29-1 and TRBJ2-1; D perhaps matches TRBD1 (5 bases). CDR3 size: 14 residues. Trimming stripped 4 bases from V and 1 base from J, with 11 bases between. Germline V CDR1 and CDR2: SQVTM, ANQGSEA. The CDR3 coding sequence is TGCAGCGTTGCAACAGGCGCATCCTACAATGAGCAGTTCTTC. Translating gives CSVATGASYNEQFF.

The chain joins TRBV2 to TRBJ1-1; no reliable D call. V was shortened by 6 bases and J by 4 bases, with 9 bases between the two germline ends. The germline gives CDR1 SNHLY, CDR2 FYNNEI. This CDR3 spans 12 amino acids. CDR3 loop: CASSTQGTEAFF. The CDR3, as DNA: TGTGCCAGCAGCACACAAGGCACTGAAGCTTTCTTT.

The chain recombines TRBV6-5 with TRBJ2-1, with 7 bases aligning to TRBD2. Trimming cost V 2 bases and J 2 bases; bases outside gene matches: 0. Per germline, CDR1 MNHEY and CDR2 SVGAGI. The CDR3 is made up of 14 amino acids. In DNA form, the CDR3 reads TGTGCCAGCAGTTACGGGGGGGCCTACAATGAGCAGTTCTTC. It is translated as CASSYGGAYNEQFF.

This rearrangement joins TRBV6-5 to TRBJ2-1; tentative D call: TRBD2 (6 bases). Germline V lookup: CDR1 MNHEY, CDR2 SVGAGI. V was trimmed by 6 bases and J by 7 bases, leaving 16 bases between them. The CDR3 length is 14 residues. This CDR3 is CASSPFSGRNEQFF. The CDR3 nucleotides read TGTGCCAGCAGCCCTTTTTCAGGGAGGAATGAGCAGTTCTTC.

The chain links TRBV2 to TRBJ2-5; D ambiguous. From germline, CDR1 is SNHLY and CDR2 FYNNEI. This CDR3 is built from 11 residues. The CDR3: CVLWVEETQYF. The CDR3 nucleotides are TGTGTCCTTTGGGTGGAAGAGACCCAGTACTTC.

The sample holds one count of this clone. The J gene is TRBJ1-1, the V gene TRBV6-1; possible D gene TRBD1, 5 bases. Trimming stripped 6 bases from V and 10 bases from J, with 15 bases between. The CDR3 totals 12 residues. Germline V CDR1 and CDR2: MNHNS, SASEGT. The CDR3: CASREPQGGAFF. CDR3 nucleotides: TGTGCCAGCAGAGAACCCCAGGGAGGAGCTTTCTTT.

CDR3 sequence: CASEVVADTQYF. For the CDR3, the DNA is TGTGCCTCCGAAGTCGTAGCAGATACGCAGTATTTT. The rearrangement links TRBV30 to TRBJ2-3; D call uncertain. V lost 7 bases and J 4 bases, leaving 12 bases between the germline ends. This CDR3 is 12 amino acids long. CDR1 and CDR2 from the germline V gene are GTSNPN and SVGIG (reference sequence).

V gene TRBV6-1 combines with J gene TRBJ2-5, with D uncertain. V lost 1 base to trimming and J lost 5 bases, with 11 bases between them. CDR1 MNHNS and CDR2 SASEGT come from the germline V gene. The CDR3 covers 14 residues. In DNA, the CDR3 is TGTGCCAGCAGTGAAGGTGGCCAACGGGAGACCCAGTACTTC. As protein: CASSEGGQRETQYF.

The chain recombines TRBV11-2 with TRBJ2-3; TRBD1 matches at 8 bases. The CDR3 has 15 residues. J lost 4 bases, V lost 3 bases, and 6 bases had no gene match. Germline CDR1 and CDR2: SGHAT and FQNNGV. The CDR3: CASSFGQGGADTQYF. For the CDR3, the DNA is TGTGCCAGCAGCTTTGGACAGGGTGGAGCAGATACGCAGTATTTT.

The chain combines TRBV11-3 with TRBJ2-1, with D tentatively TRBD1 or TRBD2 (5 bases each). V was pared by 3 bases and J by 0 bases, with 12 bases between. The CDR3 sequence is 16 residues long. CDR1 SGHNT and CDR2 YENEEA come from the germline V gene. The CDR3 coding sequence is TGTGCCAGCAGCTTCGACAGCGGAAACTCCTACAATGAGCAGTTCTTC. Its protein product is CASSFDSGNSYNEQFF.

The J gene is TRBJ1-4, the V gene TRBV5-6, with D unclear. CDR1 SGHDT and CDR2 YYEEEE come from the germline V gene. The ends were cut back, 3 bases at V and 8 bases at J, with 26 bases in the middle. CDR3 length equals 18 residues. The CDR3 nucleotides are TGTGCCAGCAGCTATGGCGTCGACAACCACCAACTAAGCGAAAAACTGTTTTTT. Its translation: CASSYGVDNHQLSEKLFF.

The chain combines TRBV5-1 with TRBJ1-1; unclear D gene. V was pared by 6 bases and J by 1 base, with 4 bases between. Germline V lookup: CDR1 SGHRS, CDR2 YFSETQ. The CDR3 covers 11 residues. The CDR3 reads CASMGNTEAFF. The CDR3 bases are TGCGCCAGCATGGGGAACACTGAAGCTTTCTTT.

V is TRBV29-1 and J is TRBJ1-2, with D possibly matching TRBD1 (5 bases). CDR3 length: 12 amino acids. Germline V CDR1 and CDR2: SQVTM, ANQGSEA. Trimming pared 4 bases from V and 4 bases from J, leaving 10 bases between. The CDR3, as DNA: TGCAGCGTTGCGACAGCGATCTATGGCTACACCTTC. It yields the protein CSVATAIYGYTF.

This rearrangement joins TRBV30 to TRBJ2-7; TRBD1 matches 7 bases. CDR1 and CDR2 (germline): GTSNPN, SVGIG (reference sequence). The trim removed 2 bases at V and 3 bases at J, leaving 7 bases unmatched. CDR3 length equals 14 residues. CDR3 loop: CAWSPTGPLYEQYF. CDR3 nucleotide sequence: TGTGCCTGGAGTCCGACAGGGCCCCTCTACGAGCAGTACTTC.

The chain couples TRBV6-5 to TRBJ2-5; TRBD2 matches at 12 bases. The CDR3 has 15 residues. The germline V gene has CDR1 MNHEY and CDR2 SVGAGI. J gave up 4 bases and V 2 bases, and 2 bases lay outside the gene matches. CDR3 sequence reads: CASSYASGGAETQYF. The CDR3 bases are TGTGCCAGCAGTTACGCTAGCGGGGGGGCAGAGACCCAGTACTTC.

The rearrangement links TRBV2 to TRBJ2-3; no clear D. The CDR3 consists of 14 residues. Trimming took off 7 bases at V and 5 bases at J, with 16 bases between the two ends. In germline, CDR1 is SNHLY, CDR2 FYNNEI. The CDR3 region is CASTLGGAGDTQYF. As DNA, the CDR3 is TGTGCCAGCACCCTAGGCGGTGCCGGAGATACGCAGTATTTT.

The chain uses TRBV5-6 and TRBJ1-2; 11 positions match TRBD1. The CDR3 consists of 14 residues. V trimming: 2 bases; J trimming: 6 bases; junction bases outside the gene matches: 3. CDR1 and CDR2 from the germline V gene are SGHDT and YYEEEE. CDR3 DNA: TGTGCCAGCAGCTTCGGACAGGGGGCGCATGGCTACACCTTC. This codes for CASSFGQGAHGYTF.

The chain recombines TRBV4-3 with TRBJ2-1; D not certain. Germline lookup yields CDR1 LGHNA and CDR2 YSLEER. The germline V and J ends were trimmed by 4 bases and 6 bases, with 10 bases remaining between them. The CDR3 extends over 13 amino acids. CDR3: CASSPDMVNEQFF. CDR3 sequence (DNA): TGCGCCAGCAGCCCCGACATGGTCAATGAGCAGTTCTTC.

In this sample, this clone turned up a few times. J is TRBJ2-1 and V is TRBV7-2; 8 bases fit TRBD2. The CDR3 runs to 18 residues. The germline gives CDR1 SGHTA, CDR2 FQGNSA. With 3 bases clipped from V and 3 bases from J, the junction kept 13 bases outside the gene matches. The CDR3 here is CASSFRGRLAGLYNEQFF. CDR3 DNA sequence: TGTGCCAGCAGCTTTCGAGGGAGGCTAGCGGGTCTCTACAATGAGCAGTTCTTC.

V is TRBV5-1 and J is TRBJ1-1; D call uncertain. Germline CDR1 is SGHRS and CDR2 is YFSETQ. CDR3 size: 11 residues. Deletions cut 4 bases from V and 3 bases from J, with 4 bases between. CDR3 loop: CASSLHTEAFF. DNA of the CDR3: TGCGCCAGCAGCCTCCACACTGAAGCTTTCTTT.

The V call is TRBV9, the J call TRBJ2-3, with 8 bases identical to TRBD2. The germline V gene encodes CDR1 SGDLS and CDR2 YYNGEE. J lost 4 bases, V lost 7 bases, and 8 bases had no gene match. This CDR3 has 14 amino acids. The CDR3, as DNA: TGTGCCAGCTCGAGAGCGGGGGTCGCAGATACGCAGTATTTT. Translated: CASSRAGVADTQYF.